This TCR beta chain was retrieved from a study of cytomegalovirus exposure and HLA in healthy donors. Germline lookup yields CDR1 SNHLY and CDR2 FYNNEI. The CDR3 has 18 residues. Trimming removed 3 bases from V and 1 base from J, with 19 bases in between. The method was immunoSEQ multiplex PCR; TCRdb's version includes in-frame clones alone and lacks a portion of them. This table has around 120,000 clones, about 87% appearing once. This receptor was identified in a man younger than 35 in good health and CMV-seronegative. The V and J genes are TRBV2 and TRBJ1-3; no reliable D call. Specimen: PBMCs. The CDR3 nucleotides read TGTGCCAGCAGTGACTTGAATAATTTCGGTCTGTCTGGAAACACCATATATTTT. Its translation is CASSDLNNFGLSGNTIYF. Drawing the rest from reference TRBV2 and TRBJ1-3, the complete variable domain is EPEVTQTPSHQVTQMGQEVILRCVPISNHLYFYWYRQILGQKVEFLVSFYNNEISEKSEIFDDQFSVERPDGSNFTLKIRSTKLEDSAMYFCASSDLNNFGLSGNTIYFGEGSWLTVV.